Following are 7 T cell receptor beta chains from one sample sequenced in a study of early T cells in non-severe SARS-CoV-2 infection (dated by TCRdb to the early 2020s). Libraries came from 5' RACE. The run used a NextSeq 500. TCRdb ran its own pipeline on the public reads, namely fastp trimming at Q25 and MiXCR clone calling, and kept in-frame beta chains. Rows with one shared CDR3 protein collapse into an entry with the most common genes and DNA. This sample has 55,000 to 75,000 distinct CDR3 sequences in its table, and 10% of those were observed once. The ten largest clones take up 15% to 18% of the sample. This sample comprised whole blood, obtained at baseline. Receptors originate from an adult who was a healthcare worker with PCR-confirmed SARS-CoV-2 infection or an uninfected control (not recorded which).

In regard to this clonotype: With a much larger clone just one base away, this may be a read error. The rearrangement links TRBV6-2 or TRBV6-3 to TRBJ2-7, with a possible D match to TRBD2 (6 bases). Germline CDR1 reads MNHEY; CDR2 reads SVGEGT. V lost 5 bases, J lost 2 bases, and 16 bases lay in between. The CDR3 is made up of 15 amino acids. This CDR3 reads CASSLMRERTYEQYF. The CDR3 DNA follows: TGTGCCAGCAGTCTGATGCGGGAAAGGACCTACGAGCAGTACTTC.

This clonotype was detected only a few times. CDR3 in amino acids: CASSLSGNTGELFF. The CDR3 DNA reads as TGTGCCAGCAGCTTAAGCGGGAACACCGGGGAGCTGTTTTTT. The V gene is TRBV7-2, the J gene TRBJ2-2, with D perhaps matching TRBD2 (5 bases). CDR3 size: 14 residues. The germline gives CDR1 SGHTA, CDR2 FQGNSA. V lost 2 bases and J lost 1, with 5 bases in between.

This clonotype was found many times. The gene calls are TRBV28 and TRBJ2-3, with TRBD2 identical over 8 bases. The CDR3 contains 13 residues. CDR1 is MDHEN, CDR2 SYDVKM, per germline. The V and J ends lost 10 bases and 8 bases, in that order; junction bases with no gene match: 11. The CDR3 region has the DNA TGTGCCACGTTGGCGGGAGGAGTTGGTACGCAGTATTTT. Translated, it gives CATLAGGVGTQYF.

This clonotype was found many times. The chain employs TRBV6-2 or TRBV6-3 and TRBJ1-1; D uncertain. The length of the CDR3 is 13 residues. CDR1 is MNHEY, CDR2 SVGEGT, per germline. V lost 5 bases, J lost 1 base, and 8 bases lay in between. Here the CDR3 reads CASSGYPNTEAFF. The CDR3 nucleotides are TGTGCCAGCAGTGGGTATCCGAACACTGAAGCTTTCTTT.

Ten or more counts support this clonotype. The chain joins TRBV6-2 or TRBV6-3 to TRBJ2-7; D unclear. Per the germline V gene, CDR1 is MNHEY and CDR2 is SVGEGT. This CDR3 contains 15 residues. The V and J ends lost 3 bases and 2 bases respectively, with 14 bases between them. CDR3 sequence (DNA): TGTGCCAGCAGTTATGCAGAGGACGGTGCCTACGAGCAGTACTTC. This encodes CASSYAEDGAYEQYF.

The V and J genes are TRBV28 and TRBJ1-5; TRBD1 matches 8 bases. Germline CDR1 reads MDHEN; CDR2 reads SYDVKM. The ends lost 6 bases at V and 2 bases at J; junction bases unmatched: 6. The CDR3 loop spans 15 amino acids. CDR3 sequence reads: CASSWAGGGNQPQHF. DNA for the CDR3: TGTGCCAGCAGCTGGGCAGGGGGCGGCAATCAGCCCCAGCATTTT.

This clonotype was seen at least ten times. The V call is TRBV29-1, the J call TRBJ2-7; 12 bases agree with TRBD1. The germline V gene encodes CDR1 SQVTM and CDR2 ANQGSEA. This CDR3 is 15 amino acids long. V gave up 4 bases and J gave up 4 bases; unmatched junction bases: 8. CDR3 sequence reads: CSVASGTGGLYEQYF. The DNA for the CDR3 is TGCAGCGTTGCATCCGGGACAGGGGGCTTGTACGAGCAGTACTTC.